This passage covers 24 T cell receptor beta chains from one sample sequenced in a study of blood T cell repertoires in COVID-19. Method: immunoSEQ multiplex PCR; TCRdb's copy keeps in-frame clones and lacks some. The sample holds some 130,000 clones, about 85% seen once. The sample was peripheral blood. These receptors were collected from an older man with acute or convalescent COVID-19.

J is TRBJ2-1 and V is TRBV5-1; 12 nucleotides align to TRBD2. CDR1 is SGHRS, CDR2 YFSETQ, per germline. The CDR3 extends over 17 amino acids. V shed 0 bases, J shed 5 bases, and the junction held 6 bases outside the gene matches. The CDR3 region has the DNA TGCGCCAGCAGCTTGGAGGCTAGCGGGAGGGCCAACAATGAGCAGTTCTTC. Protein sequence: CASSLEASGRANNEQFF.

V gene TRBV10-3 combines with J gene TRBJ2-3; 7 positions agree with TRBD2. Trimming at V came to 11 bases and at J to 5 bases, leaving 13 bases not matched to a gene. Germline V lookup: CDR1 ENHRY, CDR2 SYGVKD. This CDR3 is 14 amino acids long. The CDR3 coding sequence is TGTGCCCTCTCCCAGGGCGGGAGACAAGATACGCAGTATTTT. This codes for CALSQGGRQDTQYF.

The rearrangement links TRBV6-1 to TRBJ1-1; no reliable D call. This CDR3 is 15 amino acids long. The V end was cut by 2 bases, the J end by 4 bases, with 14 bases between. Germline CDR1 MNHNS, CDR2 SASEGT. CDR3 sequence reads: CASSENPGTATEAFF. The DNA for the CDR3 is TGTGCCAGCAGTGAAAACCCGGGAACGGCCACTGAAGCTTTCTTT.

The chain joins TRBV29-1 to TRBJ1-4; a possible D gene is TRBD1 (5 bases). Germline CDR1 is SQVTM and CDR2 is ANQGSEA. The germline V and J ends were trimmed by 3 bases and 6 bases, with 11 bases remaining between them. The CDR3 loop spans 13 amino acids. CDR3 sequence reads: CSVDGGTYEKLFF. As DNA, the CDR3 is TGCAGCGTTGATGGGGGGACCTATGAAAAACTGTTTTTT.

The chain is built from TRBV10-2 and TRBJ2-7; D is perhaps TRBD1 (6 bases). CDR1 is WSHSY and CDR2 is SAAADI in the germline V gene. The CDR3 extends over 12 amino acids. V was pared by 8 bases and J by 3 bases, with 11 bases between. The chain's CDR3 is CASGYRDYEQYF. The CDR3, as DNA: TGCGCCAGCGGCTACAGGGACTACGAGCAGTACTTC.

V and J are TRBV28 and TRBJ1-1; D might be TRBD1 (5 bases). Deletions cut 8 bases from V and 4 bases from J, with 17 bases between. The V gene's germline CDR1 is MDHEN and CDR2 SYDVKM. CDR3 length: 14 residues. This chain's CDR3 is CASVWGVDATEAFF. The CDR3 nucleotides read TGTGCCAGCGTCTGGGGGGTAGACGCCACTGAAGCTTTCTTT.

The chain carries TRBV5-4 and TRBJ1-2; 8 nucleotides line up with TRBD1. V gave up 4 bases and J gave up 2 bases; unmatched junction bases: 7. CDR1 and CDR2 from the germline V gene are SGHNT and YYREEE (reference sequence). The CDR3 runs to 15 residues. The DNA of the CDR3 is TGTGCCAGCAGCCTACAGGGGGTAATGAACTATGGCTACACCTTC. Translated, it gives CASSLQGVMNYGYTF.

A single count supports this clone. The chain is built from TRBV7-3 and TRBJ2-6, with D possibly TRBD2 on 5 matching bases. This CDR3 is built from 16 residues. Germline CDR1 SGHTA, CDR2 FQGTGA. The V and J ends lost 4 bases and 0 bases respectively, with 10 bases between them. CDR3: CASSSRRDSGANVLTF. The DNA of the CDR3 is TGTGCCAGCAGCTCAAGACGGGACTCTGGGGCCAACGTCCTGACTTTC.

The CDR3 is CASSQKPPSAQITQYF. CDR3 DNA: TGTGCCAGCAGCCAAAAACCCCCGTCAGCACAGATAACGCAGTATTTT. This chain uses TRBV3-1 (or the pseudogene TRBV3-2) with TRBJ2-3; the D is unclear. V was shortened by 2 bases and J by 9 bases, with 21 bases between the two germline ends. Germline lookup yields CDR1 LGHDT and CDR2 YNNKEL (reference sequence). The CDR3 runs to 16 residues.

This clone has only one observation. The rearrangement uses TRBV6-5 and TRBJ1-2; D is unclear. With 7 bases removed from V and 8 bases from J, the gap between germline ends came to 17 bases. Germline CDR1 and CDR2: MNHEY and SVGAGI. The CDR3 loop spans 13 amino acids. CDR3 in amino acids: CASTSRSSGGYTF. The CDR3 DNA reads TGTGCCAGCACCTCTAGGAGTTCTGGGGGCTACACCTTC.

The chain uses TRBV3-1 (or the pseudogene TRBV3-2) and TRBJ1-6, with 9 bases identical to TRBD1. Germline V gene lookup returns CDR1 LGHDT and CDR2 YNNKEL (reference sequence). This CDR3 comprises 16 residues. V shed 1 base, J shed 11 bases, and the junction held 9 bases outside the gene matches. CDR3 sequence reads: CASSQGSGTGTPPLHF. The DNA for the CDR3 is TGTGCCAGCAGCCAAGGTTCGGGGACAGGGACCCCACCCCTCCACTTT.

This clone was observed once. At one boundary the junction diverges from the germline segment, which might be a read error. This rearrangement joins TRBV7-9 to TRBJ1-4; D remains ambiguous. CDR1 and CDR2 (germline): SEHNR, FQNEAQ (reference sequence). This CDR3 is built from 13 residues. Here the CDR3 reads CASMAGSKEKLFF. The CDR3 region has the DNA TGTGCCAGCATGGCGGGGTCTAAGGAAAAACTGTTTTTT.

This clone was seen once. This chain uses TRBV28 with TRBJ2-1; the match to TRBD2 covers 10 bases. Germline loops: CDR1 MDHEN, CDR2 SYDVKM. The J segment lost 7 bases and the V segment lost 6 bases, leaving 9 bases of the junction unmatched. The CDR3 loop spans 15 amino acids. CDR3 DNA sequence: TGTGCCAGCAGGGGAAGTAGCGGGAGGAGTAATGAGCAGTTCTTC. It codes for CASRGSSGRSNEQFF.

This chain links TRBV2 with TRBJ1-6; a possible D gene is TRBD1 (5 bases). The CDR3 loop spans 12 amino acids. V dropped 7 bases and J dropped 14 bases, with 15 bases sitting between them. Germline-derived CDR1 and CDR2 are SNHLY and FYNNEI. The CDR3 reads CASNILTATLHF. The DNA of the CDR3 is TGTGCCAGCAACATCCTGACAGCTACCCTCCACTTT.

The chain joins TRBV28 to TRBJ1-2, with TRBD1 as a possible D gene (5 bases). CDR1 and CDR2 from the germline V gene are MDHEN and SYDVKM. This CDR3 is built from 17 residues. Between the trimmed V and J ends, which lost 6 bases and 2 bases, there was a span of 22 bases. In nucleotides, the CDR3 is TGTGCCAGCAGCGCGAATTCTTTGACAGTTATGAACTATGGCTACACCTTC. This gives the protein CASSANSLTVMNYGYTF.

This clone appeared once. This chain joins TRBV6-4 and TRBJ2-6; a possible D gene is TRBD1 (7 bases). Trimming removed 4 bases at V and 4 bases at J, with 11 bases between. This CDR3 contains 15 residues. The V gene's germline CDR1 is MRHNA and CDR2 SNTAGT. The CDR3 DNA sequence: TGTGCCAGCAGTGGACAGGGACTCGGGGCCAACGTCCTGACTTTC. Its translation: CASSGQGLGANVLTF.

This chain uses TRBV9 with TRBJ1-6; no firm D call. The germline V gene encodes CDR1 SGDLS and CDR2 YYNGEE. This CDR3 spans 16 amino acids. V dropped 3 bases and J dropped 7 bases, with 17 bases sitting between them. The CDR3 sequence: CASSGTLGGLNSPLHF. Written as DNA, the CDR3 is TGTGCCAGCAGCGGTACATTAGGTGGACTGAATTCACCCCTCCACTTT.

Only one count was recorded for this clone. This chain joins TRBV9 and TRBJ1-3; 7 bases map to TRBD1. Germline V gene lookup returns CDR1 SGDLS and CDR2 YYNGEE. Germline trimming cut 0 bases from V and 4 bases from J; bases unmatched to any gene: 1. CDR3 length: 14 amino acids. The CDR3 DNA reads TGTGCCAGCAGCGTAGGGGGACAGGGAAACACCATATATTTT. This sequence encodes CASSVGGQGNTIYF.

CDR3: CASSFGGVHQETQYF. The CDR3 DNA reads as TGTGCCAGCAGTTTTGGGGGGGTGCATCAAGAGACCCAGTACTTC. J is TRBJ2-5 and V is TRBV28, with 7 bases lining up with TRBD2. CDR1 and CDR2 from the germline V gene are MDHEN and SYDVKM. The junction had 6 bases not matched to a gene; V was cut back by 3 bases and J by 2 bases. The length of the CDR3 is 15 residues.

The chain uses TRBV14 and TRBJ1-1; D not certain. V lost 4 bases to trimming and J lost 3 bases, with 15 bases between them. The CDR3 runs 15 residues. CDR1 and CDR2 from the germline V gene are SGHDN and FVKESK. The CDR3 sequence: CASSPRKIQYTEAFF. The CDR3 nucleotides are TGTGCCAGCAGCCCTCGAAAGATTCAGTACACTGAAGCTTTCTTT.

The chain uses TRBV11-3 and TRBJ2-7; TRBD1 matches 9 bases. Unmatched junction bases numbered 7, after V lost 1 base and J lost 3 bases. There are 16 residues in the CDR3. Germline V gene sequence: CDR1 SGHNT, CDR2 YENEEA. The CDR3 nucleotides read TGTGCCAGCAGCTTAGGGACCGGGACAGGGATCTACGAGCAGTACTTC. It encodes CASSLGTGTGIYEQYF.

The chain recombines TRBV7-9 with TRBJ1-1; D may be TRBD1 (5 bases). Trimming left V 6 bases short and J 1 base short, with 15 bases between. From germline, CDR1 is SEHNR and CDR2 FQNEAQ (reference sequence). The CDR3 is made up of 15 amino acids. CDR3 in DNA: TGTGCCAGCAGGCCTTTGACAGTCACGAACACTGAAGCTTTCTTT. Its protein is CASRPLTVTNTEAFF.

The genes are TRBV18 and TRBJ1-5; 7 bases fit TRBD1. From germline, CDR1 is KGHSH and CDR2 LQKENI. V lost 3 bases to trimming and J lost 4 bases; unmatched junction nucleotides: 9. The CDR3 extends over 16 amino acids. This CDR3 is CASSPPMTGTNQPQHF. Here the CDR3 DNA reads TGTGCCAGCTCACCCCCGATGACAGGGACTAATCAGCCCCAGCATTTT.

The J gene is TRBJ2-1, the V gene TRBV29-1; no reliable D call. From germline, CDR1 is SQVTM and CDR2 ANQGSEA. CDR3 length: 13 residues. V dropped 3 bases and J dropped 1 base, with 7 bases sitting between them. In DNA, the CDR3 is TGCAGCGTTGAGGCTAGTTCCTACAATGAGCAGTTCTTC. Protein product: CSVEASSYNEQFF.